This paragraph covers one T cell receptor (beta chain) sequence. The assay was immunoSEQ multiplex PCR, and TCRdb's table has in-frame clones only and misses some. This table has around 150,000 clones, about 85% appearing once. V was clipped by 5 bases and J by 1 base; unmatched bases: 8. CDR1 is SGHVS, CDR2 FQNEAQ, per germline. The CDR3 is 16 residues long. This record comes from a study of blood T cell repertoires in COVID-19. The receptor's source is a woman aged 35 to 49 who had recovered from COVID-19. V is TRBV7-8 and J is TRBJ2-1; 7 bases align to TRBD1. The sequenced material came from PBMCs or T cells enriched from blood (not recorded which). The CDR3 coding sequence is TGTGCCAGCAGCAAGGAACGGACAGGTTCCTACAATGAGCAGTTCTTC. Its protein is CASSKERTGSYNEQFF.